One and the same sample provided the 24 T cell receptor beta chains below, sequenced in a study of blood T cell repertoires in COVID-19. The method was immunoSEQ multiplex PCR; TCRdb's version includes in-frame clones alone and lacks a portion of them. The sample has over 150,000 clones, more than 80% seen once. Sequencing used PBMCs or T cells enriched from blood (not recorded which). These receptors were obtained from a man aged 40-55 years who had recovered from COVID-19.

V gene TRBV2 combines with J gene TRBJ1-2; tentatively, D is TRBD1 (5 bases). Trimming shortened V by 4 bases and J by 6 bases, and 18 bases separated the two germline ends. The CDR3 extends over 15 amino acids. Germline-derived CDR1 and CDR2 are SNHLY and FYNNEI. The CDR3 nucleotides are TGTGCCAGCAGTGTACCCGAGGACATCCCCGATGGCTACACCTTC. This translates into CASSVPEDIPDGYTF.

The rearrangement joins TRBV7-8 to TRBJ1-1, with D possibly being TRBD1 (5 bases). CDR1 is SGHVS and CDR2 is FQNEAQ in the germline V gene. The CDR3 covers 12 residues. The V gene lost 5 bases and the J gene lost 7 bases, with 11 bases spanning the gap. CDR3 DNA sequence: TGTGCCAGCAGCGTCGGGACTGATGAAGCTTTCTTT. Amino acids: CASSVGTDEAFF. Supplemented by reference TRBV7-8 and TRBJ1-1, the full variable domain reads GAGVSQSPRYKVAKRGQDVALRCDPISGHVSLFWYQQALGQGPEFLTYFQNEAQLDKSGLPSDRFFAERPEGSVSTLKIQRTQQEDSAVYLCASSVGTDEAFFGQGTRLTVV.

V gene TRBV28 combines with J gene TRBJ2-2; 8 bases fit TRBD1. Trimming cost V 7 bases and J 4 bases; bases outside gene matches: 8. From germline, CDR1 is MDHEN and CDR2 SYDVKM. The CDR3 spans 15 residues. CDR3 in amino acids: CASNYPGQATGELFF. DNA of the CDR3: TGTGCCAGCAACTATCCGGGACAGGCCACCGGGGAGCTGTTTTTT.

This clone was observed a handful of times. V is TRBV18 and J is TRBJ2-6; no firm D call. The CDR3 contains 16 residues. Germline CDR1 and CDR2: KGHSH and LQKENI. Trimming removed 4 bases at V and 2 bases at J, with 12 bases between. The CDR3 sequence: CASSQPGQPGANVLTF. The CDR3 nucleotides read TGTGCCAGCTCACAACCGGGCCAGCCTGGGGCCAACGTCCTGACTTTC.

The chain recombines TRBV4-1 with TRBJ2-3; 9 bases map to TRBD2. Germline V gene lookup returns CDR1 MGHRA and CDR2 YSYEKL. CDR3 length equals 17 residues. Trimming cost V 4 bases and J 7 bases; bases outside gene matches: 15. The CDR3 nucleotides read TGCGCCAGCAGCCTCGGGCCTGCTAGCGGGGCAAATAATACGCAGTATTTT. It yields the protein CASSLGPASGANNTQYF.

The chain is built from TRBV10-1 and TRBJ1-1; possible D gene TRBD1, 6 bases. V lost 7 bases and J 4 bases, leaving 16 bases between the germline ends. The CDR3 has 14 residues. Looked up from germline, CDR1 is WNHNN and CDR2 is SYGVQD (reference sequence). The CDR3 region is CASNPTGRGTEAFF. CDR3 nucleotide sequence: TGCGCCAGCAATCCGACAGGCCGGGGCACTGAAGCTTTCTTT.

The chain employs TRBV5-1 and TRBJ2-1; 7 bases match TRBD1. The CDR3 has 12 residues. V lost 5 bases and J lost 9; bases outside the gene matches: 5. Germline loops: CDR1 SGHRS, CDR2 YFSETQ. DNA for the CDR3: TGCGCCAGCAGAGCAGGGGACAGTGAGCAGTTCTTC. Its protein product is CASRAGDSEQFF.

The rearrangement links TRBV2 to TRBJ1-1; D not certain. The CDR3 covers 14 residues. Germline CDR1 is SNHLY and CDR2 is FYNNEI. The V end lost 4 bases, the J end lost 10 bases, and 19 bases lay between the germline ends. Here the CDR3 reads CASSGLEGGFVAFF. The CDR3 nucleotides are TGTGCCAGCAGTGGTTTGGAGGGAGGGTTTGTAGCTTTCTTT.

The V and J genes are TRBV4-2 and TRBJ2-3; 8 bases are a match to TRBD1. The CDR3 spans 17 residues. After removal of 4 bases from V and 0 bases from J, the junction contained 9 bases not matched to a gene. CDR1 LGHNA and CDR2 YNFKEQ come from the germline V gene. For the CDR3, the DNA is TGTGCCAGCAGCCTACGGACAGGGACCGTTAGCACAGATACGCAGTATTTT. It yields the protein CASSLRTGTVSTDTQYF.

The chain recombines TRBV19 with TRBJ2-7; 8 bases are a match to TRBD2. The CDR3 has 14 amino acids. V gave up 3 bases and J gave up 3 bases; unmatched junction bases: 4. Per the germline V gene, CDR1 is LNHDA and CDR2 is SQIVND (reference sequence). The CDR3 DNA sequence: TGTGCCAGTAGTATCTCGACTAGCGTCTACGAGCAGTACTTC. Its protein is CASSISTSVYEQYF.

With regard to this clone: Other DNA sequences of this sample code for an identical CDR3. The chain is built from TRBV30 and TRBJ1-5; D might be TRBD1 (5 bases). Trimming pared 0 bases from V and 0 bases from J, leaving 12 bases between. From germline, CDR1 is GTSNPN and CDR2 SVGIG (reference sequence). CDR3 length equals 16 residues. CDR3 nucleotide sequence: TGTGCCTGGAGTGTTACAGGCCCTAATAGCAATCAGCCCCAGCATTTT. Protein: CAWSVTGPNSNQPQHF.

V gene TRBV9 combines with J gene TRBJ1-2; TRBD1 might be the D (6 bases). This CDR3 has 12 amino acids. Per the germline V gene, CDR1 is SGDLS and CDR2 is YYNGEE. Trimming left V 0 bases short and J 9 bases short, with 9 bases between. The CDR3 DNA follows: TGTGCCAGCAGCGTAGCGCAGGGGAGCTACACCTTC. Protein: CASSVAQGSYTF.

This chain joins TRBV6-5 and TRBJ2-7; 8 bases agree with TRBD1. Germline V gives CDR1 MNHEY, CDR2 SVGAGI. CDR3 size: 14 residues. V lost 2 bases and J lost 7; bases outside the gene matches: 7. The chain's CDR3 is CASSYRQGAREQYF. CDR3 sequence (DNA): TGTGCCAGCAGTTACCGGCAGGGGGCGAGGGAGCAGTACTTC.

The chain has TRBV2 and TRBJ1-5, with 7 bases aligning to TRBD1. In germline, CDR1 is SNHLY, CDR2 FYNNEI. The junction had 5 bases not matched to a gene; V was cut back by 7 bases and J by 5 bases. This CDR3 is 13 amino acids long. In nucleotides, the CDR3 is TGTGCCAGCAAAGGGGGCGTGGATCAGCCCCAGCATTTT. It is translated as CASKGGVDQPQHF. Supplemented by reference TRBV2 and TRBJ1-5, the full variable domain reads EPEVTQTPSHQVTQMGQEVILRCVPISNHLYFYWYRQILGQKVEFLVSFYNNEISEKSEIFDDQFSVERPDGSNFTLKIRSTKLEDSAMYFCASKGGVDQPQHFGDGTRLSIL.

This chain joins TRBV10-2 and TRBJ1-6; 7 bases match TRBD1. Germline assignment: CDR1 WSHSY and CDR2 SAAADI. The V gene end was trimmed by 7 bases and the J gene end by 13 bases; junction bases not matched to a gene: 10. This CDR3 is built from 13 residues. The CDR3 nucleotides are TGCGCCAGCATCCAGAAGTCAGGGGGTCCCCTCCACTTT. Its translation is CASIQKSGGPLHF.

The chain employs TRBV7-9 and TRBJ1-2, with D maybe TRBD1 (6 bases). Germline CDR1 SEHNR, CDR2 FQNEAQ (reference sequence). This CDR3 region has 14 residues. Trimming shortened V by 2 bases and J by 6 bases, and 13 bases separated the two germline ends. The CDR3 sequence is CASSLQVGGDGYTF. CDR3 nucleotide sequence: TGTGCCAGCAGCTTACAAGTAGGGGGGGATGGCTACACCTTC.

The chain joins TRBV11-2 to TRBJ2-3; maybe TRBD1 (6 bases). The CDR3 spans 14 residues. Germline CDR1 reads SGHAT; CDR2 reads FQNNGV. The CDR3 sequence: CASAWGRGTDTQYF. The CDR3 nucleotides read TGTGCTTCGGCTTGGGGGCGCGGCACAGATACGCAGTATTTT.

The rearrangement links TRBV11-2 to TRBJ2-5, with 15 bases identical to TRBD2. Trimming at V came to 3 bases and at J to 2 bases, leaving 4 bases not matched to a gene. The CDR3 covers 17 residues. CDR1 SGHAT and CDR2 FQNNGV come from the germline V gene. CDR3 sequence (DNA): TGTGCCAGCAGCTTTGGGACTAGCGGGAGGAAACAAGAGACCCAGTACTTC. Translating it yields CASSFGTSGRKQETQYF.

The chain links TRBV19 to TRBJ1-6, with TRBD1 matching over 9 bases. The CDR3 consists of 16 residues. Germline V gene data show CDR1 as LNHDA and CDR2 as SQIVND (reference sequence). J was trimmed by 9 bases and V by 5 bases; bases with no gene match: 11. CDR3: CASSPQGTGTSSPLHF. For the CDR3, the DNA is TGTGCCAGTAGTCCCCAAGGGACAGGGACCAGTTCACCCCTCCACTTT.

The chain uses TRBV9 and TRBJ2-3; possibly TRBD2 for D (5 bases). V was pared by 1 base and J by 0 bases, with 9 bases between. Germline V gene data show CDR1 as SGDLS and CDR2 as YYNGEE. This CDR3 comprises 15 residues. CDR3 region: CASSVSGTSTDTQYF. The DNA for the CDR3 is TGTGCCAGCAGCGTAAGCGGCACTAGCACAGATACGCAGTATTTT.

The V gene is TRBV19, the J gene TRBJ1-2; D not resolved. Germline values: CDR1 LNHDA, CDR2 SQIVND (reference sequence). Trimming cost V 3 bases and J 0 bases, with 11 bases left between them. The CDR3 totals 15 residues. The CDR3 coding sequence is TGTGCCAGTAGTATGGGCCAGCGGTCTAACTATGGCTACACCTTC. This encodes CASSMGQRSNYGYTF.

The V call is TRBV13, the J call TRBJ1-1; possible D gene TRBD1, 5 bases. V was cut by 2 bases and J by 6 bases, with 10 bases left in between. The CDR3 has 13 residues. Germline CDR1 PRHDT, CDR2 FYEKMQ (reference sequence). This CDR3 is CASSLQGGAEAFF. The CDR3 DNA sequence: TGTGCCAGCAGCTTACAGGGAGGCGCTGAAGCTTTCTTT.

As DNA, the CDR3 is TGTGCCAGCAGAGCTAATAGGAGTTCCGAGCAGTACTTC. This encodes CASRANRSSEQYF. This chain connects TRBV6-5 to TRBJ2-7; D remains ambiguous. CDR3 length: 13 amino acids. Germline lookup yields CDR1 MNHEY and CDR2 SVGAGI. Trimming removed 6 bases at V and 6 bases at J, with 15 bases between.

V usage is TRBV4-1 and J usage is TRBJ1-2; D remains unclear. Germline V CDR1 and CDR2: MGHRA, YSYEKL. V dropped 0 bases and J dropped 5 bases, with 16 bases sitting between them. This CDR3 region has 16 residues. CDR3 region: CASSQDTATTSYGYTF. The CDR3 DNA reads as TGCGCCAGCAGCCAAGATACAGCAACAACCTCTTATGGCTACACCTTC.